Below, 31 T cell receptor beta chains from the same sample are listed, as sequenced in a study of blood T cell repertoires in COVID-19. Profiled with immunoSEQ multiplex PCR; TCRdb holds only in-frame clones, not every one. The sample yields under 100,000 clones, approximately 86% seen once. The specimen sequenced was peripheral blood. The receptors here all came from a middle-aged man with acute or convalescent COVID-19.

The chain combines TRBV27 with TRBJ2-3, with D possibly TRBD2 on 6 matching bases. This CDR3 is built from 20 residues. The ends were cut back, 6 bases at V and 3 bases at J, with 31 bases in the middle. Per germline, CDR1 MNHEY and CDR2 SMNVEV (reference sequence). CDR3 nucleotides: TGTGCCAGCAGCGTCTCTAGCCCCCGACTGAGCGGGCGGGAAACAGATACGCAGTATTTT. Its translation: CASSVSSPRLSGRETDTQYF.

The table lists this clone with a few counts. The chain recombines TRBV12-5 with TRBJ1-5; D is undetermined. CDR3 length: 15 residues. Germline CDR1 is LGHNT and CDR2 is FRNRAP. V shed 6 bases and J shed 4 bases, with 16 bases lying between them. The DNA for the CDR3 is TGTGCTAGTGGCCCCGGCGGGTTTGGAAATCAGCCCCAGCATTTT. Its protein is CASGPGGFGNQPQHF.

This clone was found once. The J gene is TRBJ1-1, the V gene TRBV19, with 8 bases that match TRBD1. The CDR3 totals 14 residues. Germline trimming cut 10 bases from V and 0 bases from J; bases unmatched to any gene: 7. Germline V lookup: CDR1 LNHDA, CDR2 SQIVND (reference sequence). This CDR3 is CATDRGLMNTEAFF. DNA of the CDR3: TGTGCCACTGACAGGGGCCTCATGAACACTGAAGCTTTCTTT.

The chain is built from TRBV10-3 and TRBJ1-5, with 7 bases matching TRBD1. V shed 10 bases and J 0 bases; nucleotides not matched to a gene: 15. CDR1 is ENHRY, CDR2 SYGVKD, per germline. There are 17 residues in the CDR3. The chain's CDR3 is CATSGASRQGSNQPQHF. As DNA, the CDR3 is TGTGCCACATCAGGGGCCTCCCGACAGGGTAGCAATCAGCCCCAGCATTTT.

The rearrangement uses TRBV29-1 and TRBJ2-7; maybe TRBD1 (6 bases). V shed 4 bases and J shed 0 bases, with 13 bases lying between them. Germline CDR1 and CDR2: SQVTM and ANQGSEA. The CDR3 is made up of 14 amino acids. The CDR3 DNA follows: TGCAGCGTTGGTCAGGGGCCCAACTCCTACGAGCAGTACTTC. Residues: CSVGQGPNSYEQYF.

The chain couples TRBV6-4 to TRBJ2-1; D remains unclear. Germline values: CDR1 MRHNA, CDR2 SNTAGT. V shed 0 bases and J shed 8 bases, with 14 bases lying between them. The CDR3 is 15 residues long. The CDR3 nucleotides are TGTGCCAGCAGTGACTCGAGGTGGAGTGGCGATGAGCAGTTCTTC. This sequence encodes CASSDSRWSGDEQFF.

V gene TRBV7-3 combines with J gene TRBJ2-7; a weak D match, TRBD1 (6 bases). The ends were cut back, 1 base at V and 1 base at J, with 8 bases in the middle. The CDR3 is 14 residues long. Germline values: CDR1 SGHTA, CDR2 FQGTGA. The CDR3 bases are TGTGCCAGCAGCTTAAAGGGGGATTCCTACGAGCAGTACTTC. This codes for CASSLKGDSYEQYF.

The genes are TRBV4-3 and TRBJ1-6; 9 nucleotides match TRBD1. J was trimmed by 7 bases and V by 6 bases; bases with no gene match: 4. This CDR3 region has 14 residues. The germline V gene encodes CDR1 LGHNA and CDR2 YSLEER. The CDR3: CASRQGQGNSPLHF. The CDR3 nucleotides are TGCGCCAGCAGACAGGGACAGGGAAATTCACCCCTCCACTTT.

This clone was observed a single time. The chain couples TRBV10-3 to TRBJ2-5, with TRBD1 as a possible D gene (5 bases). The germline V gene encodes CDR1 ENHRY and CDR2 SYGVKD. V was cut by 3 bases and J by 1 base, with 9 bases left in between. This CDR3 is built from 14 residues. The CDR3 region has the DNA TGTGCCATCAGTGAATCACAGGTCCAAGAGACCCAGTACTTC. Amino acid sequence: CAISESQVQETQYF.

This clone was seen just once. The same CDR3 can be traced to other DNA sequences in this sample. The V call is TRBV5-1, the J call TRBJ2-5; 8 bases are shared with TRBD1. This CDR3 is built from 14 residues. The V segment lost 5 bases and the J segment 2 bases; nucleotides outside the gene matches: 5. Germline CDR1 is SGHRS and CDR2 is YFSETQ. The CDR3 region is CASSLGTGQETQYF. In DNA, the CDR3 is TGCGCCAGCAGTCTAGGGACAGGACAAGAGACCCAGTACTTC.

V is TRBV5-4 and J is TRBJ2-4; possibly TRBD2 for D (5 bases). CDR3 length: 13 amino acids. CDR1 is SGHNT and CDR2 is YYREEE in the germline V gene (reference sequence). Trimming took 2 bases from V and 8 from J, leaving 11 bases between them. CDR3 protein: CASSFPAGDIQYF. CDR3 coding DNA: TGTGCCAGCAGCTTCCCAGCCGGGGACATTCAGTACTTC.

The chain is built from TRBV2 and TRBJ1-1; no firm D call. V lost 3 bases to trimming and J lost 5 bases, with 10 bases between them. Germline V gene sequence: CDR1 SNHLY, CDR2 FYNNEI. The CDR3 has 13 amino acids. As DNA, the CDR3 is TGTGCCAGCAGTGATGAGGGAGGAACTGAAGCTTTCTTT. It encodes CASSDEGGTEAFF.

This rearrangement joins TRBV30 to TRBJ1-5; TRBD1 is a possible D gene (5 bases). This CDR3 has 14 residues. Trimming cost V 3 bases and J 4 bases, with 13 bases left between them. Germline V gives CDR1 GTSNPN, CDR2 SVGIG (reference sequence). The CDR3 spells CAWSGGVGNQPQHF. The DNA of the CDR3 is TGTGCCTGGAGCGGGGGGGTTGGGAATCAGCCCCAGCATTTT.

The J gene is TRBJ2-5, the V gene TRBV30, with D possibly matching TRBD1 (5 bases). In germline, CDR1 is GTSNPN, CDR2 SVGIG (reference sequence). This CDR3 comprises 14 residues. V was cut by 5 bases and J by 0 bases, with 13 bases left in between. CDR3 bases: TGTGCCTGGCAAAGGGGATGGAACCAAGAGACCCAGTACTTC. Translation gives CAWQRGWNQETQYF.

V is TRBV5-6 and J is TRBJ2-5; 13 bases agree with TRBD2. The germline V gene has CDR1 SGHDT and CDR2 YYEEEE. This CDR3 is built from 17 residues. The V segment lost 3 bases and the J segment 4 bases; nucleotides outside the gene matches: 9. The CDR3 nucleotides read TGTGCCAGCAGCTCCATGACTAGCGGGAGGAGTCTAGAGACCCAGTACTTC. Translated: CASSSMTSGRSLETQYF.

The rearrangement uses TRBV5-5 and TRBJ2-1; 8 bases map to TRBD2. Germline CDR1 is SGHKS and CDR2 is YYEKEE (reference sequence). This CDR3 has 16 amino acids. With 2 bases clipped from V and 0 bases from J, the junction kept 4 bases outside the gene matches. DNA for the CDR3: TGTGCCAGCAGCTTTAGCGGGGCGAGCTCCTACAATGAGCAGTTCTTC. This encodes CASSFSGASSYNEQFF.

V usage is TRBV30 and J usage is TRBJ1-4; maybe TRBD1 (5 bases). This CDR3 is 16 amino acids long. Germline values: CDR1 GTSNPN, CDR2 SVGIG (reference sequence). V was trimmed by 0 bases and J by 0 bases, leaving 11 bases between them. Written as DNA, the CDR3 is TGTGCCTGGAGTGTAGGCTGGGGCCCAACTAATGAAAAACTGTTTTTT. This gives the protein CAWSVGWGPTNEKLFF.

The chain joins TRBV4-3 to TRBJ2-1; weak D call: TRBD2 (5 bases). The V gene lost 1 base and the J gene lost 6 bases, with 10 bases spanning the gap. The CDR3 totals 14 residues. The germline gives CDR1 LGHNA, CDR2 YSLEER. CDR3 protein: CASSQGVGGNEQFF. For the CDR3, the DNA is TGCGCCAGCAGCCAAGGGGTCGGAGGCAATGAGCAGTTCTTC.

The chain links TRBV5-1 to TRBJ1-3; TRBD1 matches at 7 bases. CDR3 length: 16 residues. The junction had 3 bases not matched to a gene; V was cut back by 0 bases and J by 0 bases. Germline values: CDR1 SGHRS, CDR2 YFSETQ. This CDR3 reads CASSLGGGISGNTIYF. DNA of the CDR3: TGCGCCAGCAGCTTGGGAGGGGGCATCTCTGGAAACACCATATATTTT.

The chain has TRBV5-1 and TRBJ2-3, with 11 bases aligning to TRBD2. This CDR3 comprises 18 residues. J gave up 4 bases and V 2 bases, and 12 bases lay outside the gene matches. From germline, CDR1 is SGHRS and CDR2 YFSETQ. The CDR3 coding sequence is TGCGCCAGCAGCTTCATCACTAGCGGGGGAGTAACTTCAGATACGCAGTATTTT. Protein: CASSFITSGGVTSDTQYF.

The V call is TRBV10-1, the J call TRBJ2-1, with TRBD2 identical over 9 bases. From germline, CDR1 is WNHNN and CDR2 SYGVQD (reference sequence). The CDR3 runs 14 residues. With 6 bases clipped from V and 2 bases from J, the junction kept 2 bases outside the gene matches. The CDR3: CASRAGGTYNEQFF. CDR3 DNA: TGCGCCAGCAGAGCGGGAGGAACCTACAATGAGCAGTTCTTC.

This clone was seen a single time. The V call is TRBV5-1, the J call TRBJ1-4; 7 nucleotides align to TRBD1. The CDR3 has 15 residues. Trimming at V came to 5 bases and at J to 3 bases, leaving 7 bases not matched to a gene. Germline lookup yields CDR1 SGHRS and CDR2 YFSETQ. The CDR3 is CASRPTGSANEKLFF. The CDR3 nucleotides are TGCGCCAGCAGACCGACAGGGTCGGCTAATGAAAAACTGTTTTTT.

V usage is TRBV29-1 and J usage is TRBJ1-1; D gene ambiguous. The CDR3 extends over 11 amino acids. Trimming stripped 6 bases from V and 1 base from J, with 6 bases between. Germline V gene lookup returns CDR1 SQVTM and CDR2 ANQGSEA. The DNA for the CDR3 is TGCAGCGTGTCATCGAACACTGAAGCTTTCTTT. This gives the protein CSVSSNTEAFF.

V gene TRBV2 combines with J gene TRBJ1-1; possible D gene TRBD1, 6 bases. CDR3 length equals 13 residues. Germline assignment: CDR1 SNHLY and CDR2 FYNNEI. V was trimmed by 7 bases and J by 1 base, leaving 10 bases between them. CDR3 bases: TGTGCCAGCAATGGACAGCAGAACACTGAAGCTTTCTTT. Amino acids: CASNGQQNTEAFF. The full variable domain, its missing parts supplied by reference TRBV2 and TRBJ1-1, is EPEVTQTPSHQVTQMGQEVILRCVPISNHLYFYWYRQILGQKVEFLVSFYNNEISEKSEIFDDQFSVERPDGSNFTLKIRSTKLEDSAMYFCASNGQQNTEAFFGQGTRLTVV.

The chain employs TRBV30 and TRBJ1-5, with 9 bases identical to TRBD1. Germline V gives CDR1 GTSNPN, CDR2 SVGIG (reference sequence). The CDR3 is 15 residues long. V dropped 7 bases and J dropped 1; count of bases not matched to a gene: 8. The CDR3 DNA reads TGTGCCTCGTCTTGGACAGGGGAAAGCAATCAGCCCCAGCATTTT. Its translation: CASSWTGESNQPQHF.

The V and J genes are TRBV6-6 and TRBJ2-3; TRBD1 agrees at 9 bases. The CDR3 consists of 16 residues. V shed 5 bases, J shed 1 base, and the junction held 7 bases outside the gene matches. CDR1 is MNHNY, CDR2 SVGAGI, per germline (reference sequence). The CDR3 nucleotides are TGTGCCAGCAGTGGAGGGACAGGGTTTGGCACAGATACGCAGTATTTT. It is translated as CASSGGTGFGTDTQYF.

In the case of this clone: Other DNA sequences of this sample code for an identical CDR3. CDR3 in amino acids: CASRGTANTEAFF. The CDR3 nucleotides read TGTGCCAGCAGGGGGACAGCGAACACTGAAGCTTTCTTT. The genes are TRBV6-5 and TRBJ1-1; 7 nucleotides line up with TRBD1. Germline lookup yields CDR1 MNHEY and CDR2 SVGAGI. V was clipped by 6 bases and J by 1 base; unmatched bases: 2. The CDR3 is made up of 13 amino acids.

In regard to this clone: Other DNA sequences of this sample code for an identical CDR3. This chain connects TRBV9 to TRBJ2-2; the D is unclear. Looked up from germline, CDR1 is SGDLS and CDR2 is YYNGEE. The CDR3 is made up of 12 amino acids. Between the trimmed V and J ends, which lost 2 bases and 5 bases, there was a span of 4 bases. The CDR3 spells CASSVRTGELFF. CDR3 sequence (DNA): TGTGCCAGCAGCGTGCGGACCGGGGAGCTGTTTTTT.

This chain links TRBV6-5 with TRBJ2-3, with 7 bases that match TRBD2. V gave up 10 bases and J gave up 2 bases; unmatched junction bases: 6. This CDR3 spans 13 amino acids. Germline CDR1 reads MNHEY; CDR2 reads SVGAGI. DNA for the CDR3: TGTGCCACCCAACTAGCGACCACAGATACGCAGTATTTT. It yields the protein CATQLATTDTQYF.

The table lists this clone with a count of one. The gene calls are TRBV29-1 and TRBJ1-2; D is perhaps TRBD1 (5 bases). The CDR3 has 11 amino acids. The ends were cut back, 7 bases at V and 10 bases at J, with 16 bases in the middle. From germline, CDR1 is SQVTM and CDR2 ANQGSEA. The CDR3 DNA is TGCAGCGGGGTCGATGGACAAGACTACACCTTC. It translates to CSGVDGQDYTF.

The V call is TRBV5-1, the J call TRBJ2-7, with a tentative D call TRBD1 (5 bases). Trimming cost V 2 bases and J 0 bases, with 9 bases left between them. This CDR3 has 14 amino acids. CDR1 and CDR2 (germline): SGHRS, YFSETQ. Written as DNA, the CDR3 is TGCGCCAGCAGCTTCAGGACAAACTCCTACGAGCAGTACTTC. Amino acids: CASSFRTNSYEQYF.